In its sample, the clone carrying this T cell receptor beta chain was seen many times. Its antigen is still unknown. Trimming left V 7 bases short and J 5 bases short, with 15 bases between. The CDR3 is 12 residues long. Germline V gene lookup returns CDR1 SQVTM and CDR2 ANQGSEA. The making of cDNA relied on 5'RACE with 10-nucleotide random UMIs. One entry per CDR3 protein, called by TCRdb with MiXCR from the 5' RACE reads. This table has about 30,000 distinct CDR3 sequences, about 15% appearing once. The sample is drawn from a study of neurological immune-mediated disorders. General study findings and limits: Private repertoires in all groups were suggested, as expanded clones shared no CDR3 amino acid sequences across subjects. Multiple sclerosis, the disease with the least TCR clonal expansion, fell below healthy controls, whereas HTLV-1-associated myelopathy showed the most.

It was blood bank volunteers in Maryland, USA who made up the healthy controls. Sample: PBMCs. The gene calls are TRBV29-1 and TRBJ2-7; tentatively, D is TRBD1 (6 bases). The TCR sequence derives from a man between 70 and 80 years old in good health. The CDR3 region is CSALYRDHEQYF. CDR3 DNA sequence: TGCAGCGCCCTTTACAGGGACCACGAGCAGTACTTC.